This entry lists 18 T cell receptor beta chains sequenced from one sample in a study of T cell changes during pregnancy in multiple sclerosis. Here immunoSEQ multiplex PCR was the method, and the copy in TCRdb shows in-frame clones only, minus some. The sample has 48,000 or so clones; 85% to 95% are singletons. The sample here was CD4+ T cells from peripheral blood mononuclear cells, taken in the second trimester of pregnancy. Receptors originate from a female donor in good health, enrolled as a control in a pregnancy study.

The V call is TRBV6-5, the J call TRBJ1-1, with TRBD1 as a possible D gene (5 bases). This CDR3 spans 14 amino acids. From germline, CDR1 is MNHEY and CDR2 SVGAGI. Trimming removed 4 bases from V and 0 bases from J, with 9 bases in between. CDR3 amino acids: CASSSGALNTEAFF. CDR3 in DNA: TGTGCCAGCAGTTCTGGGGCCTTGAACACTGAAGCTTTCTTT.

The genes are TRBV27 and TRBJ1-6; 10 positions agree with TRBD1. V shed 7 bases, J shed 12 bases, and the junction held 6 bases outside the gene matches. Germline V gives CDR1 MNHEY, CDR2 SMNVEV (reference sequence). The CDR3 extends over 13 amino acids. The CDR3 loop reads CASTRDRGGPLHF. CDR3 DNA sequence: TGTGCCAGCACCAGGGACAGGGGTGGACCCCTCCACTTT.

The rearrangement links TRBV9 to TRBJ2-4, with 8 bases matching TRBD2. The CDR3 is 15 amino acids. Losses at the gene ends were 4 bases for V and 3 bases for J; bases not matched to a gene: 6. From germline, CDR1 is SGDLS and CDR2 YYNGEE. The CDR3 nucleotides are TGTGCCAGCAGCCCGGGGGGGTGGGGCAAAAACATTCAGTACTTC. This encodes CASSPGGWGKNIQYF.

V gene TRBV2 combines with J gene TRBJ2-5; 8 nucleotides line up with TRBD1. This CDR3 spans 15 amino acids. Trimming removed 7 bases from V and 5 bases from J; junction bases left unmatched: 12. Germline CDR1 and CDR2: SNHLY and FYNNEI. Here the CDR3 reads CASMRRQGSGETQYF. For the CDR3, the DNA is TGTGCCAGCATGAGGAGACAGGGGTCGGGCGAGACCCAGTACTTC. The entire variable domain, with the rest obtained from reference TRBV2 and TRBJ2-5, is as follows: EPEVTQTPSHQVTQMGQEVILRCVPISNHLYFYWYRQILGQKVEFLVSFYNNEISEKSEIFDDQFSVERPDGSNFTLKIRSTKLEDSAMYFCASMRRQGSGETQYFGPGTRLLVL.

The genes are TRBV15 and TRBJ2-7, with 10 bases aligning to TRBD1. The germline CDR1 and CDR2 sequences are LNHNV and YYDKDF (reference sequence). The CDR3 length is 15 residues. Trimming took 4 bases from V and 2 from J; bases not matched to a gene: 5. This CDR3 is CATSMGQGFTYEQYF. CDR3 bases: TGTGCCACCAGCATGGGACAGGGGTTTACCTACGAGCAGTACTTC.

The genes are TRBV7-9 and TRBJ2-1; tentative D call: TRBD2 (5 bases). The CDR3 spans 15 residues. Germline CDR1 reads SEHNR; CDR2 reads FQNEAQ (reference sequence). Trimming cost V 5 bases and J 0 bases, with 11 bases left between them. The CDR3 reads CASSTFSGSYNEQFF. CDR3 DNA sequence: TGTGCCAGCAGCACCTTCAGCGGCTCCTACAATGAGCAGTTCTTC.

The rearrangement joins TRBV27 to TRBJ2-3, with 9 bases that match TRBD1. CDR3 length: 13 residues. Germline lookup yields CDR1 MNHEY and CDR2 SMNVEV (reference sequence). V trimming: 6 bases; J trimming: 5 bases; junction bases outside the gene matches: 3. Here the CDR3 DNA reads TGTGCCAGCAGCGACAGGGGGGGAGATACGCAGTATTTT. Its translation is CASSDRGGDTQYF.

In its sample, this clone was seen once. The rearrangement joins TRBV5-1 to TRBJ2-2; TRBD2 aligns across 7 bases. The ends lost 4 bases at V and 3 bases at J; junction bases unmatched: 6. CDR1 is SGHRS, CDR2 YFSETQ, per germline. This CDR3 has 15 amino acids. CDR3 DNA sequence: TGCGCCAGCAGCGGGGGGGGGACCCACACCGGGGAGCTGTTTTTT. It encodes CASSGGGTHTGELFF.

The rearrangement links TRBV10-1 to TRBJ1-1, with a weak D call TRBD1 (6 bases). CDR3 length: 14 amino acids. Germline V CDR1 and CDR2: WNHNN, SYGVQD (reference sequence). Deletions cut 6 bases from V and 0 bases from J, with 11 bases between. The CDR3, as DNA: TGCGCCAGCAGCCCCGGGACACTGAACACTGAAGCTTTCTTT. It specifies CASSPGTLNTEAFF.

This chain links TRBV28 with TRBJ2-7; 7 bases agree with TRBD2. The CDR3 sequence is 15 residues long. Unmatched junction bases numbered 5, after V lost 3 bases and J lost 0 bases. Germline CDR1 is MDHEN and CDR2 is SYDVKM. The CDR3 coding sequence is TGTGCCAGCAGTTTGGGCGGGAGCCCCTCCTACGAGCAGTACTTC. Protein product: CASSLGGSPSYEQYF.

V and J are TRBV12-5 and TRBJ2-1, with TRBD1 matching 9 bases. The length of the CDR3 is 17 residues. V shed 3 bases, J shed 5 bases, and the junction held 11 bases outside the gene matches. Germline V gene sequence: CDR1 LGHNT, CDR2 FRNRAP. CDR3 residues: CASGFDSWDREDNEQFF. CDR3 nucleotide sequence: TGTGCTAGTGGTTTCGATAGTTGGGACAGGGAGGACAATGAGCAGTTCTTC.

V usage is TRBV4-1 and J usage is TRBJ2-3; the match to TRBD2 covers 8 bases. The J segment lost 2 bases and the V segment lost 4 bases, leaving 8 bases of the junction unmatched. The germline V gene has CDR1 MGHRA and CDR2 YSYEKL. The CDR3 is made up of 16 amino acids. The CDR3 sequence: CASSPEISGATDTQYF. The DNA of the CDR3 is TGCGCCAGCAGCCCAGAGATTAGCGGGGCCACAGATACGCAGTATTTT.

Only a few counts were recorded for this clone. This rearrangement joins TRBV9 to TRBJ1-1, with TRBD1 as a possible D gene (5 bases). CDR1 is SGDLS and CDR2 is YYNGEE in the germline V gene. This CDR3 comprises 14 residues. Trimming left V 0 bases short and J 6 bases short, with 12 bases between. The CDR3 loop reads CASSVESQQAEAFF. The CDR3 nucleotides read TGTGCCAGCAGCGTAGAGAGTCAACAGGCTGAAGCTTTCTTT.

V is TRBV19 and J is TRBJ2-7, with 8 nucleotides matching TRBD1. Germline V gene lookup returns CDR1 LNHDA and CDR2 SQIVND (reference sequence). Trimming removed 7 bases from V and 1 base from J; junction bases left unmatched: 3. CDR3 length equals 13 residues. In DNA form, the CDR3 reads TGTGCCAGTACCAGGACAGGGTCCTACGAGCAGTACTTC. As protein: CASTRTGSYEQYF.

The V call is TRBV11-2, the J call TRBJ2-1; D might be TRBD2 (5 bases). The CDR3 consists of 14 residues. The V gene lost 3 bases and the J gene lost 7 bases, with 13 bases spanning the gap. Germline V gene sequence: CDR1 SGHAT, CDR2 FQNNGV. For the CDR3, the DNA is TGTGCCAGCAGCTTTGGACTGCTAGGTAATGAGCAGTTCTTC. Amino acid sequence: CASSFGLLGNEQFF.

This rearrangement joins TRBV5-1 to TRBJ2-7, with a possible D match to TRBD2 (5 bases). Germline loops: CDR1 SGHRS, CDR2 YFSETQ. This CDR3 is built from 14 residues. V lost 2 bases and J lost 4, with 13 bases in between. DNA of the CDR3: TGCGCCAGCAGCTTCCTCGGGAAGTGGTACGAGCAGTACTTC. This gives the protein CASSFLGKWYEQYF.

This clone showed up just once. The chain combines TRBV5-1 with TRBJ2-7, with D uncertain. From germline, CDR1 is SGHRS and CDR2 YFSETQ. V lost 1 base, J lost 1 base, and 6 bases lay in between. CDR3 length equals 13 residues. DNA of the CDR3: TGCGCCAGCAGCTTGACAGATTCCTACGAGCAGTACTTC. It is translated as CASSLTDSYEQYF.

This chain connects TRBV2 to TRBJ2-5; TRBD1 matches at 11 bases. V was clipped by 4 bases and J by 4 bases; unmatched bases: 8. CDR3 length: 16 residues. CDR1 is SNHLY, CDR2 FYNNEI, per germline. The CDR3 sequence: CASSVLDRGQSETQYF. The CDR3, as DNA: TGTGCCAGCAGTGTGTTGGACAGGGGGCAATCAGAGACCCAGTACTTC.